This TCR beta chain was recorded in a study of CD8 T cells in ankylosing spondylitis. The CDR3 is 14 amino acids. V dropped 3 bases and J dropped 3 bases, with 11 bases sitting between them. This clonotype occurred many times. The antigen remains unidentified. Study results and limitations: Disease-linked clones were found to be CD8+ and relatively rare in peripheral blood. It was reported that disease-linked clones were significantly enriched in matched ankylosing spondylitis synovial fluid. Seven to nine highly homologous variants formed a TCR beta motif that appeared characteristic of ankylosing spondylitis blood. A number of the motif variants had already been described in reactive arthritis synovial fluid and blood.

In making TCR beta libraries, quantitative 5'-RACE with molecular barcodes was used. TCRdb passed the 5' RACE reads through MiXCR, listing each CDR3 protein once. The sample has 500,000 or so distinct CDR3 sequences, approximately 5% seen once; the top ten hold 3% to 4.5%. Sequenced: blood, either unsorted or a sorted T cell fraction (not recorded which). The chain links TRBV12-3 or TRBV12-4 to TRBJ1-1, with D possibly TRBD1 on 6 matching bases. The receptor was derived from a male donor with ankylosing spondylitis. For the CDR3, the DNA is TGTGCCAGCAGTTTGGACAGCACCGACACTGAAGCTTTCTTT. It yields the protein CASSLDSTDTEAFF.